This T cell receptor beta chain was obtained from a study of T cell responses to AZD1222 COVID-19 vaccine. The table lists this clone with a count of one. Only in-frame clones appear in the TCRdb table, and some are missing; sequencing was by immunoSEQ multiplex PCR. The sample consists of 85,000 to 100,000 clones, approximately 86% of them appearing once. V was pared by 2 bases and J by 1 base, with 3 bases between. This CDR3 is 13 amino acids long. Germline CDR1 SGHVS, CDR2 FNYEAQ. The source material was peripheral blood, sampled on day 0 of AZD1222 vaccination. The V gene is TRBV7-6, the J gene TRBJ1-3; D is uncertain. The clonotype comes from an adult in good health. The CDR3 DNA sequence: TGTGCCAGCAGCTTACAATCTGGAAACACCATATATTTT. This codes for CASSLQSGNTIYF.